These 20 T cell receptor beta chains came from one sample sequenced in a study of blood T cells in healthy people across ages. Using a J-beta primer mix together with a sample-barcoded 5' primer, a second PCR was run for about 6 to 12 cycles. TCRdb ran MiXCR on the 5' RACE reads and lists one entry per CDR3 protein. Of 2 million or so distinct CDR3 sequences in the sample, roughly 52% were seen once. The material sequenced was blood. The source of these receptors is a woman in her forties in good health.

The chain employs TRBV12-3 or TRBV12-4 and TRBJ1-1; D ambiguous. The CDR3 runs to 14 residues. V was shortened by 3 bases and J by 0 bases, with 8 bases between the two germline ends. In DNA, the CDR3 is TGTGCCAGCAGTTTTTGGGCGGTGAACACTGAAGCTTTCTTT. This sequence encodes CASSFWAVNTEAFF.

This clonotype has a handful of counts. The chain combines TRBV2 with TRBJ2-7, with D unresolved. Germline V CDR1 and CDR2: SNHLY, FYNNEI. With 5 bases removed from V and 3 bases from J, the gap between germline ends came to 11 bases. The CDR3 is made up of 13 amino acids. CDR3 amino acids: CASSYGSYYEQYF. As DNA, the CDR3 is TGTGCCAGCAGTTATGGTTCCTACTACGAGCAGTACTTC.

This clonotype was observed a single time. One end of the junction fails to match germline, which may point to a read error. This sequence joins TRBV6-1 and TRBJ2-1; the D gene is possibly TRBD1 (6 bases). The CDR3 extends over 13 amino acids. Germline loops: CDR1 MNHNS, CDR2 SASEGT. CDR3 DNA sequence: TGCGCCAGTCTTTCTCTGGGGGCCAATGAGCAGTTCTTC. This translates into CASLSLGANEQFF.

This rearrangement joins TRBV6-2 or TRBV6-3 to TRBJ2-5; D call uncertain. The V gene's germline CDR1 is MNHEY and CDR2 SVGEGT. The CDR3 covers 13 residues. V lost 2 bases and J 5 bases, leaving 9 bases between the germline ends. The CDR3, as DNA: TGTGCCAGCAGTTACAGGGCGGCGGAGACCCAGTACTTC. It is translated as CASSYRAAETQYF.

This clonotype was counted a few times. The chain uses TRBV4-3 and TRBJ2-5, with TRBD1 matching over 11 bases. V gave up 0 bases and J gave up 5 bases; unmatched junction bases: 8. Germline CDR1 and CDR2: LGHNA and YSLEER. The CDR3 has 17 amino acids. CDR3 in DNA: TGCGCCAGCAGCCAAGAGACCGGGACAGGGGGTGTGGAGACCCAGTACTTC. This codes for CASSQETGTGGVETQYF.

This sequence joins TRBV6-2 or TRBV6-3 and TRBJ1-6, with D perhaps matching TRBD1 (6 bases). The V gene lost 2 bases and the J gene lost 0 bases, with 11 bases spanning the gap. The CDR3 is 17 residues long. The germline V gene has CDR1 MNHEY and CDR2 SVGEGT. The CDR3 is CASSYGTPSSYNSPLHF. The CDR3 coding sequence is TGTGCCAGCAGTTACGGGACACCGAGCTCCTATAATTCACCCCTCCACTTT.

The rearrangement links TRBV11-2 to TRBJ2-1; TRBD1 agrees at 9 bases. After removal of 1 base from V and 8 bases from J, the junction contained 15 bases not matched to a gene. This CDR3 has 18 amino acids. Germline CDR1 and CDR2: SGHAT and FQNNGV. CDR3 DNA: TGTGCCAGCAGCTTAGCTCTGGCCGGGACAGGGAGGAACTATGAGCAGTTCTTC. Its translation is CASSLALAGTGRNYEQFF.

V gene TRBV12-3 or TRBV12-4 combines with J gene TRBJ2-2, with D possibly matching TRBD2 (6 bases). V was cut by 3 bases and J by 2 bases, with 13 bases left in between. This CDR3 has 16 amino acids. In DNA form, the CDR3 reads TGTGCCAGCAGTTTTGCCGGGACTTCCAACACCGGGGAGCTGTTTTTT. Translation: CASSFAGTSNTGELFF.

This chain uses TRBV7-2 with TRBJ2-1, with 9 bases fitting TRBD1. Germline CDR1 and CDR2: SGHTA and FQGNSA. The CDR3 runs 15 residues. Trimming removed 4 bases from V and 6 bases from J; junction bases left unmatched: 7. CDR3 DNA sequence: TGTGCCAGCAGCTCAGTAAGGACAGGGGTCAATGAGCAGTTCTTC. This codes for CASSSVRTGVNEQFF.

The CDR3 here is CSVPRGTGLAKNIQYF. CDR3 DNA sequence: TGCAGTGTCCCCAGAGGGACAGGGTTAGCCAAAAACATTCAGTACTTC. The genes are TRBV20-1 and TRBJ2-4; 9 nucleotides align to TRBD1. Germline assignment: CDR1 DFQATT and CDR2 SNEGSKA (reference sequence). This CDR3 is built from 16 residues. The junction had 10 bases not matched to a gene; V was cut back by 7 bases and J by 0 bases.

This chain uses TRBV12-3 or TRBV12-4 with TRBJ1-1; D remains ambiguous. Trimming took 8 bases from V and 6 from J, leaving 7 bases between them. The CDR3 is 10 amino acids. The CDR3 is CASQGAEAFF. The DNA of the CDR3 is TGTGCCAGCCAAGGAGCTGAAGCTTTCTTT.

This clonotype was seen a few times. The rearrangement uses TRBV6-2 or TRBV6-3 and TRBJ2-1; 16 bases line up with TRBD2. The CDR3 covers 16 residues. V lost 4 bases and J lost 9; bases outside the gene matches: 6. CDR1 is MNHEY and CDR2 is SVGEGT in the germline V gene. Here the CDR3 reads CASSFGTSGGVGEQFF. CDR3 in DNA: TGTGCCAGCAGTTTTGGGACTAGCGGGGGGGTTGGTGAGCAGTTCTTC.

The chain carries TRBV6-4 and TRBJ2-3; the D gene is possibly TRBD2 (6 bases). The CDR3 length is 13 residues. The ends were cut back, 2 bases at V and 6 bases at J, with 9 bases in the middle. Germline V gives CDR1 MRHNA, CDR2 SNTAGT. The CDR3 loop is CASSDQEGDTQYF. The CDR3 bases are TGTGCCAGCAGTGACCAGGAGGGGGATACGCAGTATTTT.

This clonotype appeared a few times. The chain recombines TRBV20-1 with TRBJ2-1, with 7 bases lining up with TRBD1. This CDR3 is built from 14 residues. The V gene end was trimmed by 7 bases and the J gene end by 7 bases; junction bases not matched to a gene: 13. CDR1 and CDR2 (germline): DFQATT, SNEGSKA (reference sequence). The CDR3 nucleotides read TGCAGTGGGGGGTCACAGGGGTTTGGGAATGAGCAGTTCTTC. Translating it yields CSGGSQGFGNEQFF.

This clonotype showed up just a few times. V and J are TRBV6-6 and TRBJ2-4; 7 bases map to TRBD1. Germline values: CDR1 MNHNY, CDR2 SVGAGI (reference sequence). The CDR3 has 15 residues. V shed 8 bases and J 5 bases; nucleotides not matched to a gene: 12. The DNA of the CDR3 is TGTGCCAGCGCCACTAGACAGGGTGGGGAAAACATTCAGTACTTC. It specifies CASATRQGGENIQYF.

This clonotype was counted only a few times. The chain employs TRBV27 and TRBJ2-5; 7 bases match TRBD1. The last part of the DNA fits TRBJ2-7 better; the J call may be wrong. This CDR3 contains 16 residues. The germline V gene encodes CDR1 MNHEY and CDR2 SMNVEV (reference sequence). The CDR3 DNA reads TGTGCCAGCAGTTTATTTGTAGGGGGCCAACGTTACGAGCAGTACTTC. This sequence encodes CASSLFVGGQRYEQYF.

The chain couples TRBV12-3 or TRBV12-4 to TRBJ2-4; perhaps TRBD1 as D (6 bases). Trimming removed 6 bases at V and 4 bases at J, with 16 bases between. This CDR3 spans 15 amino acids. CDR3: CASRPGAGIKNIQYF. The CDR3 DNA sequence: TGTGCCAGCAGGCCAGGGGCAGGGATAAAAAACATTCAGTACTTC.

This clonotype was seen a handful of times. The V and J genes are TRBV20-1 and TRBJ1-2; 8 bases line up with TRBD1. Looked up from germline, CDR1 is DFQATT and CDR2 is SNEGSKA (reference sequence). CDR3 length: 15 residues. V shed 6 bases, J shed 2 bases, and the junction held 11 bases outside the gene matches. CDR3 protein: CSALGTGGGNYGYTF. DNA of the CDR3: TGCAGTGCGCTCGGGACAGGAGGTGGGAACTATGGCTACACCTTC.

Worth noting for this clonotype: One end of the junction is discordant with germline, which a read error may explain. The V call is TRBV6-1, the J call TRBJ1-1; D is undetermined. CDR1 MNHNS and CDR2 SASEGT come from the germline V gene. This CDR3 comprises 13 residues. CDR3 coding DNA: TGTGTCAGCAGTGAAGATGCTGCGTTCGGGGCTTTCTTT. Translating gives CVSSEDAAFGAFF.

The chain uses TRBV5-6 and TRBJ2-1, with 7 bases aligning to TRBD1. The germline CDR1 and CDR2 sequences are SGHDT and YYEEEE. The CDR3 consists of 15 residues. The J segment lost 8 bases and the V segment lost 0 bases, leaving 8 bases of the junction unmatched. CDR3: CASSLDRGFRDEQFF. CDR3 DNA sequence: TGTGCCAGCAGCTTGGACAGGGGTTTTCGGGATGAGCAGTTCTTC.